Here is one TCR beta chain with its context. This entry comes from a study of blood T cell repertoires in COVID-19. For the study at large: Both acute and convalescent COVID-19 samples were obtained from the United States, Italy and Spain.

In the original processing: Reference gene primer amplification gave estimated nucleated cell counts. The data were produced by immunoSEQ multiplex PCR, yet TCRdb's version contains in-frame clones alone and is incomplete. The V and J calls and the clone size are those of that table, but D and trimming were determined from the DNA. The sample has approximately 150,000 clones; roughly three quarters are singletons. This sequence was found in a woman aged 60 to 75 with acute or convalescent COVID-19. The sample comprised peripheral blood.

CDR3 sequence (DNA): TGTGCCAGCAGCCATCCCAGGACAGGGGGAAGCTCTGGGGCCAACGTCCTGACTTTC. Protein product: CASSHPRTGGSSGANVLTF. The chain recombines TRBV3-1 (or the pseudogene TRBV3-2) with TRBJ2-6, with 10 bases lining up with TRBD1. The trim removed 3 bases at V and 0 bases at J, leaving 8 bases unmatched. The V gene's germline CDR1 is LGHDT and CDR2 YNNKEL (reference sequence). This CDR3 spans 19 amino acids.